The 22 T cell receptor beta chains given below trace back to one sample, sequenced in a study of neurological immune-mediated disorders (dated by TCRdb to between 2018 and 2020). Library preparation employed 5' RACE. Sequenced using an Illumina HiSeq 2500. TCRdb handled the public reads itself, with Q25 trimming in fastp and clone calling in MiXCR, and kept productive beta chains. Every CDR3 protein is listed once, alongside the most common genes and DNA of its rows. This sample comprises 35,000 to 55,000 distinct CDR3 sequences, roughly 6% of them detected only once. The ten largest clones capture 0.45% to 0.6% of the sample. Sequencing was carried out using CD4+ T cells from blood. These TCRs come from a woman between 35 and 50 years old in good health.

The table lists this clonotype with many counts. The genes are TRBV7-2 and TRBJ2-2; D is possibly TRBD2 (5 bases). The ends were cut back, 2 bases at V and 7 bases at J, with 8 bases in the middle. Germline assignment: CDR1 SGHTA and CDR2 FQGNSA. The CDR3 runs 13 residues. The DNA for the CDR3 is TGTGCCAGCAGCTTAAACGGGAACGGGGAGCTGTTTTTT. Protein sequence: CASSLNGNGELFF.

The genes are TRBV27 and TRBJ1-4, with 7 bases that match TRBD1. The CDR3 is 14 residues long. The V gene's germline CDR1 is MNHEY and CDR2 SMNVEV (reference sequence). J was trimmed by 6 bases and V by 8 bases; bases with no gene match: 9. CDR3 amino acids: CASAPKGADEKLFF. CDR3 nucleotide sequence: TGTGCCAGCGCACCCAAGGGGGCTGATGAAAAACTGTTTTTT.

This clonotype was recorded at least ten times. The chain links TRBV7-9 to TRBJ2-2, with D possibly called TRBD1 or TRBD2 (5 bases each). Germline V lookup: CDR1 SEHNR, CDR2 FQNEAQ (reference sequence). There are 17 residues in the CDR3. V was shortened by 1 base and J by 0 bases, with 12 bases between the two germline ends. CDR3 protein: CASSLGIGTPNTGELFF. CDR3 sequence (DNA): TGTGCCAGCAGCTTAGGTATCGGGACCCCGAACACCGGGGAGCTGTTTTTT.

This clonotype was seen many times. The genes are TRBV25-1 and TRBJ2-1; D may be TRBD2 (6 bases). Germline-derived CDR1 and CDR2 are MGHDK and SYGVNS. V gave up 2 bases and J gave up 7 bases, with 24 bases separating them. This CDR3 has 18 residues. CDR3: CASSEQGRGGVGENEQFF. The CDR3 DNA sequence: TGTGCCAGCAGTGAACAGGGCAGAGGAGGGGTGGGAGAAAATGAGCAGTTCTTC.

There are many counts of this clonotype. The rearrangement links TRBV3-1 to TRBJ1-3; D is uncertain. The CDR3 contains 12 residues. From germline, CDR1 is LGHDT and CDR2 YNNKEL (reference sequence). V was pared by 2 bases and J by 4 bases, with 3 bases between. The DNA of the CDR3 is TGTGCCAGCAGCCAATCCGGAAACACCATATATTTT. This gives the protein CASSQSGNTIYF.

Ten or more counts support this clonotype. The rearrangement links TRBV15 to TRBJ2-3, with 10 bases that match TRBD1. Germline assignment: CDR1 LNHNV and CDR2 YYDKDF (reference sequence). Trimming took 1 base from V and 2 from J; bases not matched to a gene: 12. There are 19 residues in the CDR3. The CDR3 DNA sequence: TGTGCCACCAGCAGAGCCGGGACAGGGGCCTTCCCTTACACAGATACGCAGTATTTT. Translated: CATSRAGTGAFPYTDTQYF.

This clonotype has a count of ten or more. This sequence joins TRBV20-1 and TRBJ2-1; D uncertain. V was shortened by 3 bases and J by 0 bases, with 15 bases between the two germline ends. CDR1 is DFQATT, CDR2 SNEGSKA, per germline (reference sequence). This CDR3 is built from 16 residues. The CDR3 sequence: CSARESTPSSYNEQFF. The CDR3 DNA reads as TGCAGTGCTAGGGAATCGACACCTAGCTCCTACAATGAGCAGTTCTTC.

This clonotype was recorded many times. This rearrangement joins TRBV7-6 to TRBJ1-4, with D tentatively TRBD1 (5 bases). V gave up 1 base and J gave up 8 bases, with 14 bases separating them. Germline CDR1 SGHVS, CDR2 FNYEAQ. The CDR3 runs to 15 residues. The DNA of the CDR3 is TGTGCCAGCAGCTTAGTCGGAGGGGTTAAGGAAAAACTGTTTTTT. Residues: CASSLVGGVKEKLFF.

This clonotype has at least ten counts. V gene TRBV20-1 combines with J gene TRBJ2-5; 13 bases line up with TRBD2. The CDR3 has 17 amino acids. The germline CDR1 and CDR2 sequences are DFQATT and SNEGSKA (reference sequence). The V segment lost 0 bases and the J segment 6 bases; nucleotides outside the gene matches: 10. The CDR3 DNA sequence: TGCAGTGCTAGAGATATAGGACTAGCGGGAGTAGTAAAGACCCAGTACTTC. Its translation is CSARDIGLAGVVKTQYF.

This clonotype was detected ten times or more. The chain recombines TRBV9 with TRBJ2-1, with 9 bases fitting TRBD2. Germline CDR1 is SGDLS and CDR2 is YYNGEE. Losses at the gene ends were 4 bases for V and 5 bases for J; bases not matched to a gene: 7. This CDR3 has 15 residues. This CDR3 reads CASSSRASGNNEQFF. The CDR3 region has the DNA TGTGCCAGCAGCTCTAGGGCTAGCGGGAACAATGAGCAGTTCTTC.

This clonotype was picked up many times. The V and J genes are TRBV5-5 and TRBJ2-1; 7 bases line up with TRBD2. This CDR3 comprises 14 residues. J lost 6 bases, V lost 4 bases, and 7 bases had no gene match. The V gene's germline CDR1 is SGHKS and CDR2 YYEKEE (reference sequence). This CDR3 reads CASSGREWGNEQFF. CDR3 coding DNA: TGTGCCAGCAGCGGGCGGGAGTGGGGCAATGAGCAGTTCTTC. Using reference TRBV5-5 and TRBJ2-1 for the parts outside the CDR3, the full variable domain is DAGVTQSPTHLIKTRGQQVTLRCSPISGHKSVSWYQQVLGQGPQFIFQYYEKEERGRGNFPDRFSARQFPNYSSELNVNALLLGDSALYLCASSGREWGNEQFFGPGTRLTVL.

This clonotype was picked up a small number of times. The V and J genes are TRBV5-6 and TRBJ1-2; D possibly corresponds to TRBD1 (5 bases). Trimming removed 0 bases from V and 2 bases from J, with 11 bases in between. This CDR3 spans 15 amino acids. The germline V gene has CDR1 SGHDT and CDR2 YYEEEE. The CDR3 bases are TGTGCCAGCAGCTTGGGGGGCCTCTTCAACTATGGCTACACCTTC. Translated, it gives CASSLGGLFNYGYTF.

The chain has TRBV27 and TRBJ1-5; D is uncertain. The V end was cut by 3 bases, the J end by 4 bases, with 7 bases between. Germline CDR1 reads MNHEY; CDR2 reads SMNVEV (reference sequence). The CDR3 runs 13 residues. CDR3 nucleotides: TGTGCCAGCAGTTTGGTCCTTAATCAGCCCCAGCATTTT. It specifies CASSLVLNQPQHF.

This clonotype was found many times. CDR3 amino acids: CATSREIRKPQHF. The CDR3 nucleotides read TGTGCCACCAGCAGAGAAATTCGTAAGCCCCAGCATTTT. The chain has TRBV15 and TRBJ1-5, with no clear D. CDR1 and CDR2 from the germline V gene are LNHNV and YYDKDF (reference sequence). Trimming stripped 0 bases from V and 8 bases from J, with 8 bases between. The CDR3 is made up of 13 amino acids.

In its sample, this clonotype was seen many times. The chain carries TRBV7-2 and TRBJ2-1; D gene uncertain. The CDR3 is 13 amino acids. Germline V gene lookup returns CDR1 SGHTA and CDR2 FQGNSA. Trimming pared 2 bases from V and 8 bases from J, leaving 10 bases between. CDR3: CASSLRPYDEQFF. CDR3 sequence (DNA): TGTGCCAGCAGCTTACGGCCGTACGATGAGCAGTTCTTC.

The CDR3 region is CASSVESGTDTQYF. CDR3 DNA sequence: TGTGCCAGCAGCGTAGAGAGTGGAACAGATACGCAGTATTTT. The chain carries TRBV9 and TRBJ2-3; no reliable D call. The CDR3 extends over 14 amino acids. Germline CDR1 is SGDLS and CDR2 is YYNGEE. The V end lost 0 bases, the J end lost 3 bases, and 8 bases lay between the germline ends.

This clonotype has ten or more counts. The chain couples TRBV7-3 to TRBJ2-1, with D hard to call. Trimming shortened V by 5 bases and J by 7 bases, and 15 bases separated the two germline ends. CDR3 size: 14 residues. CDR1 is SGHTA and CDR2 is FQGTGA in the germline V gene. The CDR3 DNA is TGTGCCAGCAGCCCAGAGGTAGCTTGGAATGAGCAGTTCTTC. It specifies CASSPEVAWNEQFF.

This clonotype was seen many times. The chain couples TRBV3-1 to TRBJ2-1, with 9 positions matching TRBD2. CDR1 and CDR2 (germline): LGHDT, YNNKEL (reference sequence). The CDR3 length is 12 residues. The junction had 4 bases not matched to a gene; V was cut back by 1 base and J by 15 bases. The CDR3 DNA reads TGTGCCAGCAGCCAAGCGGCTAGCGGGGTGTTCTTC. This translates into CASSQAASGVFF.

This clonotype occurred many times. The J gene is TRBJ2-5, the V gene TRBV5-5, with 7 bases lining up with TRBD1. Unmatched junction bases numbered 14, after V lost 4 bases and J lost 5 bases. This CDR3 contains 16 residues. Germline CDR1 SGHKS, CDR2 YYEKEE (reference sequence). The CDR3, as DNA: TGTGCCAGCAGCCCATACTCGCGACAGGGTGGGGAGACCCAGTACTTC. Its protein is CASSPYSRQGGETQYF.

This clonotype has a count of ten or more. The V call is TRBV7-8, the J call TRBJ2-7; no firm D call. The V end lost 1 base, the J end lost 3 bases, and 10 bases lay between the germline ends. This CDR3 region has 14 residues. Germline CDR1 SGHVS, CDR2 FQNEAQ. CDR3: CASSLEVLNYEQYF. Here the CDR3 DNA reads TGTGCCAGCAGCTTAGAGGTCCTGAACTACGAGCAGTACTTC.

In its sample, this clonotype was seen many times. The chain carries TRBV5-1 and TRBJ1-5; unclear D gene. CDR1 is SGHRS and CDR2 is YFSETQ in the germline V gene. The CDR3 runs 16 residues. Trimming removed 0 bases from V and 0 bases from J, with 10 bases in between. CDR3 in amino acids: CASSLEGRNSNQPQHF. Written as DNA, the CDR3 is TGCGCCAGCAGCTTGGAGGGCAGGAATAGCAATCAGCCCCAGCATTTT.

This clonotype was seen many times. The chain employs TRBV29-1 and TRBJ2-7, with D perhaps matching TRBD2 (6 bases). The V and J ends lost 7 bases and 4 bases respectively, with 23 bases between them. The CDR3 has 15 residues. Looked up from germline, CDR1 is SQVTM and CDR2 is ANQGSEA. The CDR3 DNA sequence: TGCAGCGCTATCCCCCGCGGAGGGGCGGCTTACGAGCAGTACTTC. This encodes CSAIPRGGAAYEQYF.